The rows below give T cell receptor beta chains drawn from one sample of a study of cytomegalovirus exposure and HLA in healthy donors. Clones were sequenced by immunoSEQ multiplex PCR, and TCRdb holds only the in-frame ones, with some missing. The sample carries tens of thousands of clones, over 75% recorded once. Material: PBMCs. These receptors were taken from a male donor in good health and CMV-seropositive. The CDR3 runs from the conserved cysteine through the conserved F or W. Each record gives: V gene, J gene, CDR3 protein.

TRBV10-3	TRBJ1-3	CAIRDGGVDTIYF
TRBV9	TRBJ2-1	CASSVSYSYNEQFF
TRBV19	TRBJ2-3	CASSIDSTAPRDTQYF
TRBV5-4	TRBJ2-3	CASSTVAPTDTQYF
TRBV7-7	TRBJ2-1	CASSLGQHNEQFF
TRBV27	TRBJ1-1	CASSVRTGASGTEAFF
TRBV4-2	TRBJ1-5	CASSPWTGFNQPQHF
TRBV15	TRBJ2-2	CATSRDRETGELFF
TRBV29-1	TRBJ2-1	CSVELLAGFGQFF
TRBV19	TRBJ1-1	CASSISLNPGTEAFF
TRBV27	TRBJ2-7	CASRDRDNSYEQYF
TRBV4-3	TRBJ1-3	CASSPDGLGGNTIYF
TRBV6-5	TRBJ1-5	CASSYSRWGGQPQHF
TRBV19	.	CASSRRLAGYEQYF
TRBV11-2	TRBJ2-7	CASSPIRDRGHRSYEQYF
TRBV7-2	TRBJ2-7	CASPRPGANPYEQYF
TRBV9	TRBJ1-2	CASSVGGNYGYTF
TRBV28	TRBJ1-1	CASSPAREDLNTEAFF
TRBV5-1	TRBJ1-5	CASGVDRGQPQHF
TRBV7-9	TRBJ2-3	CASSFGRGGTDTQYF
TRBV5-1	TRBJ2-3	CASKAGGTRDTQYF
TRBV7-9	TRBJ2-5	CASSYGTGRQETQYF
TRBV6-4	TRBJ2-3	CASSDGVAGDSDTQYF
TRBV4-2	TRBJ2-7	CASSKVRSLEQYF
TRBV4-2	TRBJ2-3	CASSRTPGQGADTQYF
TRBV28	TRBJ1-2	CASSLILRGDGYTF
TRBV5-4	TRBJ1-2	CASSVPTGTGHGYTF
TRBV7-8	TRBJ2-7	CASSSTLDNFYEQYF
TRBV6-6	TRBJ2-7	CASSYQVPDEQYF
TRBV5-1	TRBJ1-2	CASSYHSDSGYTF
TRBV10-3	TRBJ2-2	CAISESVGGKHTGELFF
TRBV7-2	TRBJ2-7	CASSLGPRVPEF
TRBV7-9	TRBJ1-1	CSSSFGDATEAFF
TRBV28	TRBJ2-6	CASSRPVISGANVLTF
TRBV6-6	TRBJ2-7	CASSSQGSNEQYF
TRBV5-1	TRBJ2-3	CASSPGLAGADTQYF
TRBV11-3	TRBJ2-1	CASSSTSSNEQFF
TRBV5-4	TRBJ2-1	CASSLNGRGNEQFF